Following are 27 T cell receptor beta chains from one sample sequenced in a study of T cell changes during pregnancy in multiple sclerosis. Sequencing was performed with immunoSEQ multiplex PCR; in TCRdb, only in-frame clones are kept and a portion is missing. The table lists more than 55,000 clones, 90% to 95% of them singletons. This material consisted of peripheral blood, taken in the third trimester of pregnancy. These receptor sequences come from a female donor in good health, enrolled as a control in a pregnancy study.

CDR3 amino acids: CASTGQGQGNSPLHF. CDR3 bases: TGTGCCAGCACGGGACAGGGGCAGGGTAATTCACCCCTCCACTTT. This chain joins TRBV2 and TRBJ1-6; 10 positions agree with TRBD1. There are 15 residues in the CDR3. V dropped 7 bases and J dropped 6; count of bases not matched to a gene: 6. CDR1 and CDR2 from the germline V gene are SNHLY and FYNNEI.

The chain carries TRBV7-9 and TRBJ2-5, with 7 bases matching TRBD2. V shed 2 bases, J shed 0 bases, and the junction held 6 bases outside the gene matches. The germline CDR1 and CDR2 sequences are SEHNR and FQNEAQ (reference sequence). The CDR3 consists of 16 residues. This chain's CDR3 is CASSLSRGEYQETQYF. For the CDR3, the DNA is TGTGCCAGCAGCTTATCCCGGGGGGAGTACCAAGAGACCCAGTACTTC.

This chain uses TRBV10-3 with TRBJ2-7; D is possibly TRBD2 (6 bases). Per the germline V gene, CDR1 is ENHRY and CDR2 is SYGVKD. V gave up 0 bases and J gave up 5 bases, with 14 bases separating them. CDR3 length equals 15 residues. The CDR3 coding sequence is TGTGCCATCAGTGAGTCGATAGGCGGCGGGGACGAGCAGTACTTC. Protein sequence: CAISESIGGGDEQYF.

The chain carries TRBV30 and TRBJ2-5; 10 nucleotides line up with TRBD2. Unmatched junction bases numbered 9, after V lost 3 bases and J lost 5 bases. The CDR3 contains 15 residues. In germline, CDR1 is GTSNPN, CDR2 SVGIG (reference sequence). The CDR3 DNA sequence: TGTGCCTGGAGCTTCCTAGCGGGAGAGGTGGAGACCCAGTACTTC. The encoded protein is CAWSFLAGEVETQYF.

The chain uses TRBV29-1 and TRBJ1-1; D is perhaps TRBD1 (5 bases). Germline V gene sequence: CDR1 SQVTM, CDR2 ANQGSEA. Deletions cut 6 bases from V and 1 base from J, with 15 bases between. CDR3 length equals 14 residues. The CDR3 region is CSVGGRTRNTEAFF. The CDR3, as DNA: TGCAGCGTCGGGGGACGGACTCGGAACACTGAAGCTTTCTTT.

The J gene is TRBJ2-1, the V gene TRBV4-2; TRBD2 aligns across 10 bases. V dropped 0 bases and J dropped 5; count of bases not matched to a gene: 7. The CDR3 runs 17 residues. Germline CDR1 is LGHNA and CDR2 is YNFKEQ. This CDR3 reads CASSQDPASGGNNEQFF. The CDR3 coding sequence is TGTGCCAGCAGCCAAGATCCGGCTAGCGGGGGAAACAATGAGCAGTTCTTC.

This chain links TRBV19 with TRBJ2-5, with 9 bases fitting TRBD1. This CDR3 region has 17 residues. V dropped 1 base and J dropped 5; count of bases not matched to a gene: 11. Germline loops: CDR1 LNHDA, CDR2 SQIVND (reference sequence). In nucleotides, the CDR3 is TGTGCCAGTAGTATAGGAATAGGGACAGGGAGAGGGGAGACCCAGTACTTC. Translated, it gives CASSIGIGTGRGETQYF.

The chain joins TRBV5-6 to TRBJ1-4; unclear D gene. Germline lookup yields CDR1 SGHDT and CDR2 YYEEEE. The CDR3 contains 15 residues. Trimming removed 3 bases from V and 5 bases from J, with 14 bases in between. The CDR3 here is CASSSNRVFNEKLFF. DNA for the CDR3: TGTGCCAGCAGCTCTAACCGAGTCTTCAATGAAAAACTGTTTTTT.

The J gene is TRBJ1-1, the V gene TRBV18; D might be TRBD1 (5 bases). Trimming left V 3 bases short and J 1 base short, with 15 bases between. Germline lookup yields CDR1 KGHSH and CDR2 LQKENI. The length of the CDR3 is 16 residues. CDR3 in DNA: TGTGCCAGCTCACCCGACAGAAGATCATCGAACACTGAAGCTTTCTTT. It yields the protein CASSPDRRSSNTEAFF. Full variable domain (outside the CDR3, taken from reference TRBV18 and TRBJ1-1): NAGVMQNPRHLVRRRGQEARLRCSPMKGHSHVYWYRQLPEEGLKFMVYLQKENIIDESGMPKERFSAEFPKEGPSILRIQQVVRGDSAAYFCASSPDRRSSNTEAFFGQGTRLTVV.

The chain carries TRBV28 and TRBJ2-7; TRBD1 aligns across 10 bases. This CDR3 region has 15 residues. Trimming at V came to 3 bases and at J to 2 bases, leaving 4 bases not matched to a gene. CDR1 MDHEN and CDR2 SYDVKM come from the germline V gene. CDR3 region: CASSLTGGPTYEQYF. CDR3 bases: TGTGCCAGCAGTTTGACAGGGGGCCCAACCTACGAGCAGTACTTC.

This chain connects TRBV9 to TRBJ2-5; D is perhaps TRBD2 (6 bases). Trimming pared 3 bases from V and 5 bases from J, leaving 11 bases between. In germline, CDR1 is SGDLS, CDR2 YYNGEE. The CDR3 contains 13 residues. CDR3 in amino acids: CASSAGVVETQYF. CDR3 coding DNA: TGTGCCAGCAGCGCGGGAGTTGTGGAGACCCAGTACTTC.

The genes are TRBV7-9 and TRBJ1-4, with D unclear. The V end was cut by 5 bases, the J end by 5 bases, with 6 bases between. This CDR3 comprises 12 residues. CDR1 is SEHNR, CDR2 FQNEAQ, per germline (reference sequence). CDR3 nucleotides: TGTGCCAGCAGCCCGGAGAATGAAAAACTGTTTTTT. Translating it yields CASSPENEKLFF.

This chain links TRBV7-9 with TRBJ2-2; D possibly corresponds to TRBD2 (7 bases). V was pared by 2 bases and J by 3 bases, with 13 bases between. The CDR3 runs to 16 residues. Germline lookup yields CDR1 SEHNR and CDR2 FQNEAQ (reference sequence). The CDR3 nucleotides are TGTGCCAGCAGCTTATGGAGGGGGGGTGACACCGGGGAGCTGTTTTTT. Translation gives CASSLWRGGDTGELFF.

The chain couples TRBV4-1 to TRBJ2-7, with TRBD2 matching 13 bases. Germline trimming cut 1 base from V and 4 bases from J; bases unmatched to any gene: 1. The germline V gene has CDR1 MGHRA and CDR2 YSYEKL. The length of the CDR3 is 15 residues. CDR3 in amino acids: CASSQGTSGGYEQYF. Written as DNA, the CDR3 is TGCGCCAGCAGCCAAGGGACTAGCGGGGGTTACGAGCAGTACTTC.

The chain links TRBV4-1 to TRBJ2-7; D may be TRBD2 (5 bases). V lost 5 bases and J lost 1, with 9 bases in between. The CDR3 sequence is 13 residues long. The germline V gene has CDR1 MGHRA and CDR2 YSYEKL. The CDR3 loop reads CASSEGESYEQYF. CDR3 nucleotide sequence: TGCGCCAGCAGCGAGGGAGAATCCTACGAGCAGTACTTC.

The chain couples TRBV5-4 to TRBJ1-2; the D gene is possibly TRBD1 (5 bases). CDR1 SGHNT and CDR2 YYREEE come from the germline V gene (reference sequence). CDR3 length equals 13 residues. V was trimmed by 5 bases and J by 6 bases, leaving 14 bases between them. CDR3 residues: CASRDQGGHGYTF. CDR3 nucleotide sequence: TGTGCCAGCAGGGATCAGGGTGGTCATGGCTACACCTTC.

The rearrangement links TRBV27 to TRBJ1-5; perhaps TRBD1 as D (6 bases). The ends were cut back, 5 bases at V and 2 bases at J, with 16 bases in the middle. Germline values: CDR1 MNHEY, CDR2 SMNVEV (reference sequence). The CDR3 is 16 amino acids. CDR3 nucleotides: TGTGCCAGCAGTATGACACAGGGACGGCGCAATCAGCCCCAGCATTTT. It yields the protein CASSMTQGRRNQPQHF.

The DNA of the CDR3 is TGTGCCAGCAGTGTAGGGCAGGGGAGTGGGAATGAGCAGTTCTTC. Translation: CASSVGQGSGNEQFF. The gene calls are TRBV2 and TRBJ2-1; D is possibly TRBD1 (6 bases). CDR3 length: 15 residues. Germline loops: CDR1 SNHLY, CDR2 FYNNEI. Trimming shortened V by 4 bases and J by 7 bases, and 17 bases separated the two germline ends.

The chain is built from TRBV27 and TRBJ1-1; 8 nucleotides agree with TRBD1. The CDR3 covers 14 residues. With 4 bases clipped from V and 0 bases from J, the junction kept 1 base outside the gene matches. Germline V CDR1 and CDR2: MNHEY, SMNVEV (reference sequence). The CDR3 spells CASSSRGLNTEAFF. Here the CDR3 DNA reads TGTGCCAGCAGTTCCAGGGGGCTGAACACTGAAGCTTTCTTT.

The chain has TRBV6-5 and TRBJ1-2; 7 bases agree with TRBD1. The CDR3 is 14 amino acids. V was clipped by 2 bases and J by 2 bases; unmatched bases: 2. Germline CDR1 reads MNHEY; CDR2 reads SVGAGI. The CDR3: CASSYAGQNYGYTF. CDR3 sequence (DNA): TGTGCCAGCAGTTACGCGGGACAGAACTATGGCTACACCTTC.

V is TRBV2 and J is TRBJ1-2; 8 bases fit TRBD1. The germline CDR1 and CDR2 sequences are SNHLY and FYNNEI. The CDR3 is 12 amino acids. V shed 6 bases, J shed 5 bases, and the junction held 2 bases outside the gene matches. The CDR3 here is CASRTGGYGYTF. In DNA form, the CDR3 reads TGTGCCAGCAGAACAGGGGGTTATGGCTACACCTTC.

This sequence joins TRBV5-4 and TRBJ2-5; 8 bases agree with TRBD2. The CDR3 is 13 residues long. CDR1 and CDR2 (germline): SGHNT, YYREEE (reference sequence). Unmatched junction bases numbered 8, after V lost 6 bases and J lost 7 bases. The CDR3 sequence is CASNGGDYGTQYF. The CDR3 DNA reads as TGTGCCAGCAACGGGGGGGACTACGGGACCCAGTACTTC.

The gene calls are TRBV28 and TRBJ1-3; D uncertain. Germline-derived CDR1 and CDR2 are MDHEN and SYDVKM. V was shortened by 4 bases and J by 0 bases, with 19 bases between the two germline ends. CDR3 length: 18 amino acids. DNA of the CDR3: TGTGCCAGCAGTTCCTCCCGAGTTGACTTGGACTCTGGAAACACCATATATTTT. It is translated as CASSSSRVDLDSGNTIYF.

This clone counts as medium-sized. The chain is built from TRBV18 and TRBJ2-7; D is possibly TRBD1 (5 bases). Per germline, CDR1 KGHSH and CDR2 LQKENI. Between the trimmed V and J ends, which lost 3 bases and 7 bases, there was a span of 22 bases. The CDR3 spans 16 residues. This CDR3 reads CASSPLPQDTSTEQYF. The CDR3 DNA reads TGTGCCAGCTCACCGCTCCCACAGGACACGTCTACGGAGCAGTACTTC.

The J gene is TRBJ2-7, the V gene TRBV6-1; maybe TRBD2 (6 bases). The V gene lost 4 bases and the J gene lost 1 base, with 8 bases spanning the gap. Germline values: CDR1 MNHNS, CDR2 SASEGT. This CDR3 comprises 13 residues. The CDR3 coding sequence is TGTGCCAGCAGTGTCCGGGAGTCCTACGAGCAGTACTTC. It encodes CASSVRESYEQYF.

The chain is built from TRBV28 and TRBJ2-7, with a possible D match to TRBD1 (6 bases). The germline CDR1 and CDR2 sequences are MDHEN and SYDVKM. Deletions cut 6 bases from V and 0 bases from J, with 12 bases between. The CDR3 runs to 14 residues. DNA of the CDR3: TGTGCCAGCAGGGACAGAAGGGACTCCTACGAGCAGTACTTC. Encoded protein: CASRDRRDSYEQYF.

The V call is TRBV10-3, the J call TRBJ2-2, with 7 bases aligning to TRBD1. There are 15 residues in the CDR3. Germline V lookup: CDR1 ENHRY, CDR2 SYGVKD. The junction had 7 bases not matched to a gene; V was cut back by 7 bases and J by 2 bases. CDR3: CAIKRDSLNTGELFF. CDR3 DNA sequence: TGTGCCATCAAACGGGACAGCCTAAACACCGGGGAGCTGTTTTTT.